One and the same sample provided the 30 T cell receptor beta chains below, sequenced in a study of somatic mutations in cytotoxic T cells in rheumatoid arthritis. Profiling relied on immunoSEQ multiplex PCR, and the TCRdb table lists in-frame clones only, not all of them. The data hold tens of thousands of clones, with 82% observed a single time. Material: CD8+ T cells sorted from blood. Receptors originate from an adult with rheumatoid arthritis.

The rearrangement uses TRBV27 and TRBJ2-5; D assignment may be TRBD1 or TRBD2 (6 bases each). Germline V gene lookup returns CDR1 MNHEY and CDR2 SMNVEV (reference sequence). The CDR3 extends over 15 amino acids. V was clipped by 0 bases and J by 2 bases, with 10 bases between them. CDR3 bases: TGTGCCAGCAGTTTATCGACAGGACTACAAGAGACCCAGTACTTC. It specifies CASSLSTGLQETQYF.

This clone was detected once. The chain links TRBV19 to TRBJ2-3; D uncertain. Looked up from germline, CDR1 is LNHDA and CDR2 is SQIVND (reference sequence). CDR3 length: 14 residues. The V and J ends lost 2 bases and 0 bases respectively, with 6 bases between them. In DNA form, the CDR3 reads TGTGCCAGTAGTATAAAGGGTAGCACAGATACGCAGTATTTT. Translation gives CASSIKGSTDTQYF.

This clone is labeled medium-sized. The chain recombines TRBV9 with TRBJ1-1, with a possible D match to TRBD1 (5 bases). Trimming stripped 3 bases from V and 4 bases from J, with 16 bases between. CDR1 SGDLS and CDR2 YYNGEE come from the germline V gene. The CDR3 is 15 residues long. CDR3 sequence: CASSANEGWGTEAFF. CDR3 DNA: TGTGCCAGCAGCGCCAATGAGGGGTGGGGCACTGAAGCTTTCTTT.

The CDR3 bases are TGTGCCAGCAGCTCTAGCGGGGGGAGCTCCTACGAGCAGTACTTC. Residues: CASSSSGGSSYEQYF. The V call is TRBV7-6, the J call TRBJ2-7; TRBD2 matches 11 bases. This CDR3 is 15 amino acids long. The V gene end was trimmed by 4 bases and the J gene end by 0 bases; junction bases not matched to a gene: 2. In germline, CDR1 is SGHVS, CDR2 FNYEAQ.

The J gene is TRBJ1-2, the V gene TRBV19; perhaps TRBD1 as D (5 bases). This CDR3 is 12 amino acids long. Germline V gives CDR1 LNHDA, CDR2 SQIVND (reference sequence). The V and J ends lost 5 bases and 8 bases respectively, with 12 bases between them. CDR3: CASSLAGKGYTF. The CDR3 DNA reads as TGTGCCAGTAGTTTGGCAGGGAAGGGCTACACCTTC.

This clone was recorded a few times. The V gene is TRBV29-1, the J gene TRBJ2-2; D may be TRBD1 (6 bases). The germline gives CDR1 SQVTM, CDR2 ANQGSEA. Between the trimmed V and J ends, which lost 4 bases and 5 bases, there was a span of 23 bases. This CDR3 has 17 amino acids. The CDR3 coding sequence is TGCAGCGTTGGACCCTCGGTCAGGGACATTGTTACCGGGGAGCTGTTTTTT. Amino acids: CSVGPSVRDIVTGELFF.

This clone was detected a few times. The CDR3 DNA is TGTGCCAGCAGCTTGGGACGAAATAGCAATCAGCCCCAGCATTTT. This codes for CASSLGRNSNQPQHF. The chain employs TRBV7-2 and TRBJ1-5, with D possibly matching TRBD1 (5 bases). The CDR3 is made up of 15 amino acids. In germline, CDR1 is SGHTA, CDR2 FQGNSA. The V gene lost 3 bases and the J gene lost 0 bases, with 9 bases spanning the gap.

The CDR3, as DNA: TGCGCCAGCAGTCAACCGGACAGGGGGCAGGAGAACACTGAAGCTTTCTTT. Protein product: CASSQPDRGQENTEAFF. This chain links TRBV23-1 with TRBJ1-1; 11 bases match TRBD1. TRBV23-1 counts as an open reading frame of uncertain function. This CDR3 has 17 residues. The J segment lost 1 base and the V segment lost 2 bases, leaving 6 bases of the junction unmatched.

The chain joins TRBV4-1 to TRBJ2-5, with D tentatively TRBD2 (6 bases). The V gene lost 0 bases and the J gene lost 5 bases, with 13 bases spanning the gap. The CDR3 totals 15 residues. The germline V gene encodes CDR1 MGHRA and CDR2 YSYEKL. The CDR3 sequence: CASSQEELASETQYF. CDR3 bases: TGCGCCAGCAGCCAAGAAGAACTAGCATCGGAGACCCAGTACTTC.

The V and J genes are TRBV30 and TRBJ1-1, with D unresolved. The CDR3 is made up of 13 amino acids. V was pared by 0 bases and J by 1 base, with 6 bases between. Germline values: CDR1 GTSNPN, CDR2 SVGIG (reference sequence). The CDR3 nucleotides are TGTGCCTGGAGTGTAGATACGAACACTGAAGCTTTCTTT. It codes for CAWSVDTNTEAFF.

The CDR3 region has the DNA TGTGCCAGCAGTCGGCCGCTAGGGGGCACAGATACGCAGTATTTT. Its translation is CASSRPLGGTDTQYF. The gene calls are TRBV28 and TRBJ2-3; possible D gene TRBD1, 5 bases. Germline V CDR1 and CDR2: MDHEN, SYDVKM. The CDR3 has 15 residues. Trimming removed 5 bases at V and 1 base at J, with 13 bases between.

The CDR3 is CASSQDKDRGISDTQYF. CDR3 in DNA: TGTGCCAGCAGCCAAGACAAAGACAGGGGGATCTCAGATACGCAGTATTTT. V is TRBV16 and J is TRBJ2-3; TRBD1 matches 9 bases. The germline gives CDR1 KGHSY, CDR2 FQNENV. This CDR3 spans 17 amino acids. The J segment lost 4 bases and the V segment lost 2 bases, leaving 10 bases of the junction unmatched.

The chain uses TRBV6-1 and TRBJ2-5; D call uncertain. CDR3 size: 12 residues. Germline CDR1 is MNHNS and CDR2 is SASEGT. The germline V and J ends were trimmed by 0 bases and 9 bases, with 8 bases remaining between them. The CDR3 protein is CASSEALQAQYF. The DNA for the CDR3 is TGTGCCAGCAGTGAAGCGCTTCAGGCCCAGTACTTC.

V and J are TRBV9 and TRBJ2-7, with D possibly TRBD2 on 6 matching bases. Looked up from germline, CDR1 is SGDLS and CDR2 is YYNGEE. The V and J ends lost 4 bases and 2 bases respectively, with 13 bases between them. This CDR3 has 14 amino acids. DNA for the CDR3: TGTGCCAGCAGCCCCGGGGGTGCCGCCTACGAGCAGTACTTC. It yields the protein CASSPGGAAYEQYF. The full variable domain, completed using reference TRBV9 and TRBJ2-7, is DSGVTQTPKHLITATGQRVTLRCSPRSGDLSVYWYQQSLDQGLQFLIQYYNGEERAKGNILERFSAQQFPDLHSELNLSSLELGDSALYFCASSPGGAAYEQYFGPGTRLTVT.

The rearrangement uses TRBV7-9 and TRBJ2-3; the D gene is possibly TRBD2 (5 bases). V lost 3 bases and J 4 bases, leaving 11 bases between the germline ends. CDR3 length equals 14 residues. Germline V gene lookup returns CDR1 SEHNR and CDR2 FQNEAQ (reference sequence). The chain's CDR3 is CASSFRLISDTQYF. DNA for the CDR3: TGTGCCAGCAGCTTCAGACTAATTTCAGATACGCAGTATTTT.

The chain links TRBV7-8 to TRBJ2-3; 10 bases are a match to TRBD2. Per the germline V gene, CDR1 is SGHVS and CDR2 is FQNEAQ. V dropped 1 base and J dropped 3; count of bases not matched to a gene: 4. The CDR3 has 16 amino acids. This CDR3 is CASSLVASGGTDTQYF. DNA of the CDR3: TGTGCCAGCAGCTTAGTGGCTAGCGGGGGTACAGATACGCAGTATTTT. Full variable domain (rest looked up from reference TRBV7-8 and TRBJ2-3): GAGVSQSPRYKVAKRGQDVALRCDPISGHVSLFWYQQALGQGPEFLTYFQNEAQLDKSGLPSDRFFAERPEGSVSTLKIQRTQQEDSAVYLCASSLVASGGTDTQYFGPGTRLTVL.

The V call is TRBV9, the J call TRBJ2-2; D remains ambiguous. The CDR3 runs to 11 residues. V was shortened by 4 bases and J by 6 bases, with 4 bases between the two germline ends. Germline CDR1 SGDLS, CDR2 YYNGEE. CDR3 sequence reads: CASSSPGELFF. The CDR3 DNA is TGTGCCAGCAGCTCACCCGGGGAGCTGTTTTTT. Supplemented by reference TRBV9 and TRBJ2-2, the full variable domain reads DSGVTQTPKHLITATGQRVTLRCSPRSGDLSVYWYQQSLDQGLQFLIQYYNGEERAKGNILERFSAQQFPDLHSELNLSSLELGDSALYFCASSSPGELFFGEGSRLTVL.

V and J are TRBV7-9 and TRBJ2-5; D not resolved. There are 11 residues in the CDR3. Germline loops: CDR1 SEHNR, CDR2 FQNEAQ (reference sequence). The V gene lost 2 bases and the J gene lost 3 bases, with 1 base spanning the gap. As DNA, the CDR3 is TGTGCCAGCAGCTTAAAAGAGACCCAGTACTTC. Translated: CASSLKETQYF.

The chain recombines TRBV27 with TRBJ1-2; 11 nucleotides match TRBD1. CDR3 size: 15 residues. Germline lookup yields CDR1 MNHEY and CDR2 SMNVEV (reference sequence). V dropped 2 bases and J dropped 4; count of bases not matched to a gene: 3. The CDR3 protein is CASSLEGTGGYGYTF. The CDR3 DNA sequence: TGTGCCAGCAGTTTAGAGGGGACAGGGGGCTATGGCTACACCTTC.

This rearrangement joins TRBV4-1 to TRBJ2-3; TRBD1 might be the D (6 bases). Germline CDR1 is MGHRA and CDR2 is YSYEKL. V lost 0 bases and J lost 4, with 11 bases in between. The CDR3 runs to 15 residues. In DNA form, the CDR3 reads TGCGCCAGCAGCCAAGAGGGGGCCTGGGCAGATACGCAGTATTTT. It encodes CASSQEGAWADTQYF.

The chain carries TRBV6-1 and TRBJ2-7; D is uncertain. Trimming removed 0 bases from V and 5 bases from J, with 11 bases in between. Per the germline V gene, CDR1 is MNHNS and CDR2 is SASEGT. The CDR3 spans 14 residues. This chain's CDR3 is CASSEAAGPDEQYF. DNA for the CDR3: TGTGCCAGCAGTGAAGCGGCAGGCCCGGACGAGCAGTACTTC.

The chain couples TRBV2 to TRBJ2-2, with TRBD2 matching over 7 bases. The J segment lost 2 bases and the V segment lost 3 bases, leaving 9 bases of the junction unmatched. Germline assignment: CDR1 SNHLY and CDR2 FYNNEI. The CDR3 covers 17 residues. CDR3 residues: CASSEGPGGSNTGELFF. The DNA of the CDR3 is TGTGCCAGCAGTGAGGGACCGGGCGGGAGTAACACCGGGGAGCTGTTTTTT.

The CDR3 is CSVLGLAGDNEQFF. DNA for the CDR3: TGCAGCGTCCTGGGACTAGCGGGGGACAATGAGCAGTTCTTC. The rearrangement uses TRBV29-1 and TRBJ2-1; TRBD2 matches 14 bases. Germline V lookup: CDR1 SQVTM, CDR2 ANQGSEA. Losses at the gene ends were 6 bases for V and 5 bases for J; bases not matched to a gene: 3. This CDR3 contains 14 residues.

The rearrangement joins TRBV27 to TRBJ2-1; 8 bases match TRBD1. Germline V gene sequence: CDR1 MNHEY, CDR2 SMNVEV (reference sequence). This CDR3 spans 17 amino acids. V lost 0 bases, J lost 4 bases, and 8 bases stayed unmatched. The CDR3 reads CASSLSTRQGLYNEQFF. For the CDR3, the DNA is TGTGCCAGCAGTTTATCCACTCGACAGGGGCTGTACAATGAGCAGTTCTTC.

The J gene is TRBJ2-1, the V gene TRBV7-8; the D is unclear. V lost 1 base to trimming and J lost 2 bases, with 3 bases between them. Germline V CDR1 and CDR2: SGHVS, FQNEAQ. This CDR3 is 13 amino acids long. DNA of the CDR3: TGTGCCAGCAGCTTAGGGGCCTACAATGAGCAGTTCTTC. Translation gives CASSLGAYNEQFF.

The chain employs TRBV18 and TRBJ2-7; possibly TRBD1 for D (6 bases). The CDR3 has 14 residues. Trimming took 3 bases from V and 4 from J, leaving 13 bases between them. Germline V gene lookup returns CDR1 KGHSH and CDR2 LQKENI. CDR3 DNA: TGTGCCAGCTCACCCCTTTACAGGGAGTACGAGCAGTACTTC. Translated, it gives CASSPLYREYEQYF.

The V and J genes are TRBV27 and TRBJ2-2; no definite D call. The CDR3 sequence is 11 residues long. The germline V gene has CDR1 MNHEY and CDR2 SMNVEV (reference sequence). V lost 4 bases to trimming and J lost 8 bases, with 5 bases between them. The DNA for the CDR3 is TGTGCCAGCAGTTCATTAGGGGAGCTGTTTTTT. Protein: CASSSLGELFF.

The chain carries TRBV4-3 and TRBJ1-6; 8 bases match TRBD1. V was clipped by 5 bases and J by 6 bases; unmatched bases: 3. The germline gives CDR1 LGHNA, CDR2 YSLEER. The CDR3 totals 14 residues. Here the CDR3 DNA reads TGCGCCAGCAGCAAGGACAGGGCTAATTCACCCCTCCACTTT. It encodes CASSKDRANSPLHF.

The CDR3 protein is CASSPSMITEAFF. The CDR3 coding sequence is TGTGCCAGCAGTCCATCAATGATCACTGAAGCTTTCTTT. The genes are TRBV6-6 and TRBJ1-1; no clear D. The V gene lost 5 bases and the J gene lost 4 bases, with 11 bases spanning the gap. Germline CDR1 and CDR2: MNHNY and SVGAGI (reference sequence). This CDR3 region has 13 residues.

This clone came up a few times. This rearrangement joins TRBV7-2 to TRBJ1-1; no clear D gene. This CDR3 contains 14 residues. V was trimmed by 5 bases and J by 4 bases, leaving 14 bases between them. Germline CDR1 SGHTA, CDR2 FQGNSA. Here the CDR3 reads CASSQTIGSTEAFF. CDR3 coding DNA: TGTGCCAGCAGCCAGACAATCGGCAGCACTGAAGCTTTCTTT.